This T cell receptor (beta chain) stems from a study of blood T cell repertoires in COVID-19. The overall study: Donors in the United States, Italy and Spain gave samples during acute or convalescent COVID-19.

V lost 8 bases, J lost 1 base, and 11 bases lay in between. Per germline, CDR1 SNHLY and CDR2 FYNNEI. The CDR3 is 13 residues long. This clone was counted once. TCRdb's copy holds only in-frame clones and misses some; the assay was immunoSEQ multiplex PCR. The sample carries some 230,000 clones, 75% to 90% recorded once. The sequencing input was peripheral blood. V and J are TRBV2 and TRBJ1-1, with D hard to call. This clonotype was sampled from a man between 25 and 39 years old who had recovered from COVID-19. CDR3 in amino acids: CASRRPGNTEAFF. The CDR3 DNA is TGTGCCAGCCGGAGGCCCGGGAACACTGAAGCTTTCTTT.